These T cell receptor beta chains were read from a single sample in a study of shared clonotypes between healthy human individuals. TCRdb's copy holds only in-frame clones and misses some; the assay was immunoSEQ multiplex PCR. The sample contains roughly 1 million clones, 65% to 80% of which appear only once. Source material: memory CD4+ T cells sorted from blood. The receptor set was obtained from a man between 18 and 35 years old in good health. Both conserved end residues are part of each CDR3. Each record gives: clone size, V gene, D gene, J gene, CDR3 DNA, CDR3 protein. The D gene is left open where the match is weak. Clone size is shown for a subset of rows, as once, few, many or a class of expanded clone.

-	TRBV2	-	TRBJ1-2	TGTGCCAGCAGTGAACAGCTTAAATATGGCTACACCTTC	CASSEQLKYGYTF
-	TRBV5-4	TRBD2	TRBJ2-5	TGTGCCAGCAGCGACGGGGGGGGCCTTCGAGAGACCCAGTACTTC	CASSDGGGLRETQYF
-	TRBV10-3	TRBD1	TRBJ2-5	TGTGCCATTAAAGGGACAGACCAAGAGACCCAGTACTTC	CAIKGTDQETQYF
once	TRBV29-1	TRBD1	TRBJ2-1	TGCAGCGTTGACGGGGACAGAAGGAATGAGCAGTTCTTC	CSVDGDRRNEQFF
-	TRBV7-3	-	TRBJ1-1	TGTGCCAGCAGCCTCCGGAGGGAGACTGAAGCTTTCTTT	CASSLRRETEAFF
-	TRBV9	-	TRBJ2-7	TGTGCCAGCAGCGTAGAGGTAGGCAGGGCCTACGAGCAGTACTTC	CASSVEVGRAYEQYF
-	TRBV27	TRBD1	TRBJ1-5	TGTGCCAGCAGTTTATTGGGACAGGGGGGCGGTCAGCCCCAGCATTTT	CASSLLGQGGGQPQHF
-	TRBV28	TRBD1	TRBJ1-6	TGTGCCAGCAGTATCGGGACAGGGAGTTCACCCCTCCACTTT	CASSIGTGSSPLHF
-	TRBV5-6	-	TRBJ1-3	TGTGCCAGCAGCTTTTCCCCGAGTTATACTGGAAACACCATATATTTT	CASSFSPSYTGNTIYF
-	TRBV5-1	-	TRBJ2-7	TGCGCCAGCAGCTTAATACAGGGCTACGAGCAGTACTTC	CASSLIQGYEQYF
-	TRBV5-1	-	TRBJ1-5	TGCGCCAGCAGCCAGGACGGAGATCAGCCCCAGCATTTT	CASSQDGDQPQHF
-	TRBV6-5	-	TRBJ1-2	TGTGCCAGCACCAATATCGGGACCGGAGCCTATGGCTACACCTTC	CASTNIGTGAYGYTF
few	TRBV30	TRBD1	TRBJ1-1	TGTGCCTGGGAGACAGGGGCGATTGAAGCTTTCTTT	CAWETGAIEAFF
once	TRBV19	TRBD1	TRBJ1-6	TGTGCCAGTAGTTTACAGGGGAAAGGGAATTCACCCCTCCACTTT	CASSLQGKGNSPLHF
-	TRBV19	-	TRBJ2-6	TGTGCCAGTAGTGCAGGGTCCGGGGCCAACGTCCTGACTTTC	CASSAGSGANVLTF
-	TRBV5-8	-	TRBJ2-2	TGTGCCAGCAGGATAAGGGGGAGCGGGGAGCTGTTTTTT	CASRIRGSGELFF
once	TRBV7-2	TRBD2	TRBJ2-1	TGTGCCAGCAGCCCCCGGACTAGCGGGGGCCATGAGCAGTTCTTC	CASSPRTSGGHEQFF
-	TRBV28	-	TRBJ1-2	TGTGCCAGCAGTTTGCGACTTGATGGCTACACCTTC	CASSLRLDGYTF
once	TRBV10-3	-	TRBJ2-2	TGTGCCATCAGTCAAAGACAGAACACCGGGGAGCTGTTTTTT	CAISQRQNTGELFF
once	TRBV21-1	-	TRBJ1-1	TGTGCCAGCAGGAGGGGTACGACAGGAGAGGCTTTCTTT	CASRRGTTGEAFF
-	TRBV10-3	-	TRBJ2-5	TGTGCCATCAGTGGGGGACTGCAAGAGACCCAGTACTTC	CAISGGLQETQYF
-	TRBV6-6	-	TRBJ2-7	TGTGCCAGCAGTTACAGTCTGGGGAAGAACGAGCAGTACTTC	CASSYSLGKNEQYF
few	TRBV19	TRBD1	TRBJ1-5	TGTGCCAGTAGTCACAGGGGGCGAGTTAGCAATCAGCCCCAGCATTTT	CASSHRGRVSNQPQHF
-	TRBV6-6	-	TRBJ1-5	TGTGCCAGCACTAACAGGGTCAGCAATCAGCCCCAGCATTTT	CASTNRVSNQPQHF
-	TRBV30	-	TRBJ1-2	TGTGCCTGGAGTGTACTTACGGTTGATGGCTACACCTTC	CAWSVLTVDGYTF
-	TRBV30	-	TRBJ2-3	TGTGCCTGGAGTGTGCGGGTCGCGCAGTATTTT	CAWSVRVAQYF
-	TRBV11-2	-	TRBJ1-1	TGTGCCAGCAGCTTGGGCAGGGCGTCGAACACTGAAGCTTTCTTT	CASSLGRASNTEAFF
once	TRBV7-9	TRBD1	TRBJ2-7	TGTGCCAGCAGCTCCGGGACAGGGACCTACGAGCAGTACTTC	CASSSGTGTYEQYF
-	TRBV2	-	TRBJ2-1	TGTGCCAGCATGGGGTACAATGAGCAGTTCTTC	CASMGYNEQFF
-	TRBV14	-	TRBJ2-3	TGTGCCAGCAGCCCACGCGTTGGTGGAGATACGCAGTATTTT	CASSPRVGGDTQYF
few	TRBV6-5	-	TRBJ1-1	TGTGCCAGTACAACGGTGAACACTGAAGCTTTCTTT	CASTTVNTEAFF
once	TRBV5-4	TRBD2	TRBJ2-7	TGCGCCAGCAGCCAAGATAGAGCGGGGCTCTACGAGCAGTACTTC	CASSQDRAGLYEQYF
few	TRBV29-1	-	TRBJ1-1	TGCAGCGTTGAATCGGACAAGAACACTGAAGCTTTCTTT	CSVESDKNTEAFF
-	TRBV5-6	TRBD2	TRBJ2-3	TGTGCCAGCAGGGGGGGACTAGCGGGAGGCACAGATACGCAGTATTTT	CASRGGLAGGTDTQYF
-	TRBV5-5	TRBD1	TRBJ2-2	TGTGCCAGCAGCAAGGACAGGGCAATAAACACCGGGGAGCTGTTTTTT	CASSKDRAINTGELFF
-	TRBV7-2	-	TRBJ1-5	TGTGCCAGCAGCTGGGCCCTCGGTCAGCCCCAGCATTTT	CASSWALGQPQHF
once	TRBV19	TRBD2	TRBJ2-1	TGTGCCAGTAGTATAGGTACGGGAGGGCCTATAAATGAGCAGTTCTTC	CASSIGTGGPINEQFF
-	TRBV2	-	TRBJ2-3	TGTGCCAGCGGGTGGCAGGGGGATACGCAGTATTTT	CASGWQGDTQYF
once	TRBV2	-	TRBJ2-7	TGTGCCGTCCGGGGCGAAGAGCAGTACTTC	CAVRGEEQYF
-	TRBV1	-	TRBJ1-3	TGCACCAGCAGCCAAGATGAGTTAGGGGTTGCTGGAAACACCATATATTTT	CTSSQDELGVAGNTIYF
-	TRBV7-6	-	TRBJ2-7	TGTGCCAGCAGCTTAAGCTCAACGACGGTGGCCCGTGTGCAGTACTTC	CASSLSSTTVARVQYF
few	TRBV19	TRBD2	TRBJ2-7	TGTGCCAGTAGTATAGGGCGGGAGCCTCCCTACGAGCAGTACTTC	CASSIGREPPYEQYF
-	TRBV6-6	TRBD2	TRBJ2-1	TGTGCCAGCAACACCGGGACTAGCCTGTTCTTC	CASNTGTSLFF
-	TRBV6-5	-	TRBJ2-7	TGTGCCAGCAAGATAAACTACGAGCAGTACTTC	CASKINYEQYF
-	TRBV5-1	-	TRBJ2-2	TGCGCCAGCAGCTTGTCCCCTTCGAACACCGGGGAGCTGTTTTTT	CASSLSPSNTGELFF
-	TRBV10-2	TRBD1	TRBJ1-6	TGCGCCAGCAGTGAGTCTAACAGGGGATTGAGTTCACCCCTCCACTTT	CASSESNRGLSSPLHF
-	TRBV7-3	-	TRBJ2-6	TGTGCCAGCACCACAGGGCTTGGGGCCAACGTCCTGACTTTC	CASTTGLGANVLTF
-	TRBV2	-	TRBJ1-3	TGTGCCAGCAGGTCCGACTCTGGAAACACCATATATTTT	CASRSDSGNTIYF
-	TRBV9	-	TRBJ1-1	TGTGCCAGCAGCGTCGACAGTCTCACTGAAGCTTTCTTT	CASSVDSLTEAFF
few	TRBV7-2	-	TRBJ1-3	TGTGCCAGCAGCTTACCGGGACCGCTGAACACCATATATTTT	CASSLPGPLNTIYF
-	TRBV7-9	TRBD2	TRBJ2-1	TGTGCCAGCAGCCCGAGCGGCGGGAGGGCCTACAATGAGCAGTTCTTC	CASSPSGGRAYNEQFF
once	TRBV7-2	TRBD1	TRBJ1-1	TGTGCCAGCAACACAGGGGGGGACACTGAAGCTTTCTTT	CASNTGGDTEAFF
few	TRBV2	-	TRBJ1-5	TGTGCCAGCACCCGAGAAAACAATCAGCCCCAGCATTTT	CASTRENNQPQHF
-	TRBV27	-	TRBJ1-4	TGTGCCAGCAGTTCTCTCGTGGCTAAGGGCGGGAATGAAAAACTGTTTTTT	CASSSLVAKGGNEKLFF
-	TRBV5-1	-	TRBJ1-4	TGCGCCAGCAGCTTGTACGTAGACAGGCCTTCAACTAATGAAAAACTGTTTTTT	CASSLYVDRPSTNEKLFF